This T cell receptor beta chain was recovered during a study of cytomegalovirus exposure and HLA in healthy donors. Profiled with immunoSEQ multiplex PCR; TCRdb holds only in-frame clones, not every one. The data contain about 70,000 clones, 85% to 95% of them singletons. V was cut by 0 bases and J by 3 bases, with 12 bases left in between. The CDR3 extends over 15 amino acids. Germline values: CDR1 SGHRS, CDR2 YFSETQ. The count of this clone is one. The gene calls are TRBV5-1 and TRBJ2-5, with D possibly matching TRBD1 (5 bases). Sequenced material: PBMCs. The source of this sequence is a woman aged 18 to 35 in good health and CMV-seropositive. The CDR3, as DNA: TGCGCCAGCAGCTTGGCTAGTAGGGGTAAAGAGACCCAGTACTTC. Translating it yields CASSLASRGKETQYF. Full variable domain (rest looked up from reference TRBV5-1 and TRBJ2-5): KAGVTQTPRYLIKTRGQQVTLSCSPISGHRSVSWYQQTPGQGLQFLFEYFSETQRNKGNFPGRFSGRQFSNSRSEMNVSTLELGDSALYLCASSLASRGKETQYFGPGTRLLVL.